Described below is a single TCR beta chain sequence and its context. Its target is not known. This sample is part of a study of shared clonotypes between healthy human individuals. This table comes from immunoSEQ multiplex PCR, and its TCRdb copy is limited to in-frame clones, with some not included. The repertoire consists of 2 million to 3 million clones, with 93% occurring once and the leading ten covering approximately 0.35%. The CDR3 has 15 amino acids. The V segment lost 1 base and the J segment 6 bases; nucleotides outside the gene matches: 5. Germline V gene data show CDR1 as SGHNT and CDR2 as YENEEA. Findings and caveats of the study: Non-shared clonotypes were found to have lower generation probabilities than the clonotypes that were shared by all four of the sorted-subset donors. A few donors held about 5% of naive CD4 clonotypes in common.

This clonotype was sampled from a man aged 18-30 years in good health. Some clones in this sample may be carry-over from other donors' samples. V usage is TRBV11-3 and J usage is TRBJ2-2; 7 bases map to TRBD1. Source material: naive CD4+ T cells from PBMCs. Subset meaning: CD45RA+ positively selected. The CDR3 DNA follows: TGTGCCAGCAGCTTAGGACAGGGAGTCCCCGGGGAGCTGTTTTTT. This encodes CASSLGQGVPGELFF.